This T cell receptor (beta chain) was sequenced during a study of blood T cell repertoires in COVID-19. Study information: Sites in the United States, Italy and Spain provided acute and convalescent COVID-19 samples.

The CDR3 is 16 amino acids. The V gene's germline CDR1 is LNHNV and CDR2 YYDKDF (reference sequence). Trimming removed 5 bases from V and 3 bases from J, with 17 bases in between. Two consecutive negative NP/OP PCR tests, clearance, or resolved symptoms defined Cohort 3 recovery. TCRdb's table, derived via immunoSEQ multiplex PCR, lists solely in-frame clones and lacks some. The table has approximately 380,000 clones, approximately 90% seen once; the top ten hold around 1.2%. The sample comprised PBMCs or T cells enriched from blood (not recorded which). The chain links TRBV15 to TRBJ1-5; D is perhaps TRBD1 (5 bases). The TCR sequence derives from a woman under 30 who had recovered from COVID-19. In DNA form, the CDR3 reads TGTGCCACCAGCGATCCCCCCGGCAGGGACAATCAGCCCCAGCATTTT. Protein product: CATSDPPGRDNQPQHF.